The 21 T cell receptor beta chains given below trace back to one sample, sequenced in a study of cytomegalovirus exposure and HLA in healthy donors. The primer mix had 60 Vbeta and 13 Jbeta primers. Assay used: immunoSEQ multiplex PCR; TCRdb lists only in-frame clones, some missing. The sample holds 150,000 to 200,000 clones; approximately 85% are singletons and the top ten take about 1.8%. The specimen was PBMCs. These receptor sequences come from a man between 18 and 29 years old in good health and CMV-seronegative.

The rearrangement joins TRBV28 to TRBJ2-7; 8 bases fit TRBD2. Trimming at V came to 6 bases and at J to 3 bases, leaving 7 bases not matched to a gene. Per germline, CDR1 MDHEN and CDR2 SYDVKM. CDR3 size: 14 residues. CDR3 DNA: TGTGCCAGCAGGCCCGCCGGGACTAGCTACGAGCAGTACTTC. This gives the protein CASRPAGTSYEQYF. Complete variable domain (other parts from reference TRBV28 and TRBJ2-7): DVKVTQSSRYLVKRTGEKVFLECVQDMDHENMFWYRQDPGLGLRLIYFSYDVKMKEKGDIPEGYSVSREKKERFSLILESASTNQTSMYLCASRPAGTSYEQYFGPGTRLTVT.

The DNA of the CDR3 is TGTGCCAGCAGCTTAGGATTCGCAGGGGGCGGTCAGCCCCAGCATTTT. Its translation: CASSLGFAGGGQPQHF. The chain links TRBV11-2 to TRBJ1-5, with 8 bases fitting TRBD1. V trimming: 1 base; J trimming: 6 bases; junction bases outside the gene matches: 8. The germline gives CDR1 SGHAT, CDR2 FQNNGV. The CDR3 contains 16 residues.

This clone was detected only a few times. For the CDR3, the DNA is TGTGCCAGCAGTCCGGGGAGGCAGGGCTACACCTTC. Translated: CASSPGRQGYTF. The J gene is TRBJ1-2, the V gene TRBV6-5, with D unresolved. Trimming pared 5 bases from V and 8 bases from J, leaving 12 bases between. CDR3 length equals 12 residues. Per the germline V gene, CDR1 is MNHEY and CDR2 is SVGAGI.

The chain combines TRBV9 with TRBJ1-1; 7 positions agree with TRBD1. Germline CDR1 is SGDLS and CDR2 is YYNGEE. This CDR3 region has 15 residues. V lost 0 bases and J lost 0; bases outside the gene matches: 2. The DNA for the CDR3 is TGTGCCAGCAGCGTAGGGGGACAGATGAACACTGAAGCTTTCTTT. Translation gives CASSVGGQMNTEAFF. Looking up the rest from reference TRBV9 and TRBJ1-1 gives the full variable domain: DSGVTQTPKHLITATGQRVTLRCSPRSGDLSVYWYQQSLDQGLQFLIQYYNGEERAKGNILERFSAQQFPDLHSELNLSSLELGDSALYFCASSVGGQMNTEAFFGQGTRLTVV.

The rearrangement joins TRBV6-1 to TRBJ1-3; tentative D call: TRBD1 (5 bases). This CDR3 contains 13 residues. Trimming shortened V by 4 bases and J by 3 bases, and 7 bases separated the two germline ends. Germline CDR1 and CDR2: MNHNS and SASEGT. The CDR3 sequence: CASSAGRGNTIYF. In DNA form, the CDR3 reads TGTGCCAGCAGTGCAGGGCGTGGAAACACCATATATTTT.

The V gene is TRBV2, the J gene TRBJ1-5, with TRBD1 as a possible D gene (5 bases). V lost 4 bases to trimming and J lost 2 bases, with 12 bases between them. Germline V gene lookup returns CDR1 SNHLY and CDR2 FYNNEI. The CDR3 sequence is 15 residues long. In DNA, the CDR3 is TGTGCCAGCAGTGTTTCGGGGGATGGCAATCAGCCCCAGCATTTT. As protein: CASSVSGDGNQPQHF.

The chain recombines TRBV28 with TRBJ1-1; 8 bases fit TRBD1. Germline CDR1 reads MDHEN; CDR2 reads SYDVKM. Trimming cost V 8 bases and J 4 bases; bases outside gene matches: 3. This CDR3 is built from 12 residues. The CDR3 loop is CASGQGGTEAFF. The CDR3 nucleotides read TGTGCCAGCGGACAGGGAGGCACTGAAGCTTTCTTT.

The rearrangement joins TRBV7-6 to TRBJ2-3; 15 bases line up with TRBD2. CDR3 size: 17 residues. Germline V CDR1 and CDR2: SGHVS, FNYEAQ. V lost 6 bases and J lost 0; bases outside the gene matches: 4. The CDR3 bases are TGTGCCAGCAGTTGGACTAGCGGGGGGGGTAGCACAGATACGCAGTATTTT. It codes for CASSWTSGGGSTDTQYF.

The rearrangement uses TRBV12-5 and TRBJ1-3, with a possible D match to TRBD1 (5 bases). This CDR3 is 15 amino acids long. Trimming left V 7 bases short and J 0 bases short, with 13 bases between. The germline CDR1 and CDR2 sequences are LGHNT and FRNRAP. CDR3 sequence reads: CASANDRASGNTIYF. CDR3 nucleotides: TGTGCTAGTGCCAACGACAGAGCCTCTGGAAACACCATATATTTT.

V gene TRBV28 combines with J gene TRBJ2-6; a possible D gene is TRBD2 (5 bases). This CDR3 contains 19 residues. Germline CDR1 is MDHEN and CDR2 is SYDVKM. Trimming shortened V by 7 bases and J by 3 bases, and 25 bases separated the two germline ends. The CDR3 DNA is TGTGCCAGCAACCGATATCGAAGGGCCCCTGAGGGTGGGGCCAACGTCCTGACTTTC. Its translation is CASNRYRRAPEGGANVLTF.

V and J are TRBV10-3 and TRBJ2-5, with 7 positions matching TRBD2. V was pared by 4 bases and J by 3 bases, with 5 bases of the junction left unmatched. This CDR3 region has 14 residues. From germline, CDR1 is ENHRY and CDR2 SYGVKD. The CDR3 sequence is CAISVGGVEETQYF. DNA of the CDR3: TGTGCCATCAGTGTGGGAGGGGTGGAAGAGACCCAGTACTTC.

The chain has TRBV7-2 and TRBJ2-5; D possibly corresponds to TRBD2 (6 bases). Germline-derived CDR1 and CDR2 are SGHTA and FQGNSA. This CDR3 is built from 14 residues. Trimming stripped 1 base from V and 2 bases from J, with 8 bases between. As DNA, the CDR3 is TGTGCCAGCAGCTTAGGCGGGACTCAAGAGACCCAGTACTTC. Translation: CASSLGGTQETQYF. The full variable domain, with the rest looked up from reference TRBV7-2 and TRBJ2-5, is GAGVSQSPSNKVTEKGKDVELRCDPISGHTALYWYRQSLGQGLEFLIYFQGNSAPDKSGLPSDRFSAERTGGSVSTLTIQRTQQEDSAVYLCASSLGGTQETQYFGPGTRLLVL.

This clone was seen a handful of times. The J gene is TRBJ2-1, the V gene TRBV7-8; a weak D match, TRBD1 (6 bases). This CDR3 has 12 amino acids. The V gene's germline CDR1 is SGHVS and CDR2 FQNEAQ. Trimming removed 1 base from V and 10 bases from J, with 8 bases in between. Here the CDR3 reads CASSLVGGEQFF. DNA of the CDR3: TGTGCCAGCAGCTTAGTAGGGGGAGAGCAGTTCTTC.

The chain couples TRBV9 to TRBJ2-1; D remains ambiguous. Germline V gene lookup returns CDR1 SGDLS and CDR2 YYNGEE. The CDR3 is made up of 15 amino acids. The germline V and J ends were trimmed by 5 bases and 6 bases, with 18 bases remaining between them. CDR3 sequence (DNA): TGTGCCAGCAGTGGTGGCAAAACCCCCCTCAATGAGCAGTTCTTC. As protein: CASSGGKTPLNEQFF.

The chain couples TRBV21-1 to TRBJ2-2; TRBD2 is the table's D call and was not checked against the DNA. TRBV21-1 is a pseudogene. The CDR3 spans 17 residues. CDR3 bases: TGTGCCAGCAGCGTCCTAGCGGGGGGCGCGAACACCGGGGAGCTGTTTTTT. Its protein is CASSVLAGGANTGELFF.

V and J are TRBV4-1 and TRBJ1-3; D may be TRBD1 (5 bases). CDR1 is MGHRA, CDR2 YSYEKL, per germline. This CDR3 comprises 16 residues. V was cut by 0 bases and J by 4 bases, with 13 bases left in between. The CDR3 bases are TGCGCCAGCAGCCAAGATAGCCAGGGCGGAGGAAACACCATATATTTT. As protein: CASSQDSQGGGNTIYF.

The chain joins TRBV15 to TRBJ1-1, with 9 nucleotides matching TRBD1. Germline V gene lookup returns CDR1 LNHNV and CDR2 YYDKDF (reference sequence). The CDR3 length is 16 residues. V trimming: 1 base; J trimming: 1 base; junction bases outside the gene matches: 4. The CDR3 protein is CATSRGRTGENTEAFF. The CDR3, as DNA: TGTGCCACCAGCAGAGGCCGGACAGGGGAGAACACTGAAGCTTTCTTT.

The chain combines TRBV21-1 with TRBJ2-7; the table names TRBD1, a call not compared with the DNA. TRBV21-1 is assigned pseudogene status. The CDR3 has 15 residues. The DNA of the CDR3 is TGTGCCAGCAGCGTCTACGGGACAGGTGGATACGAGCAGTACTTC. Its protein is CASSVYGTGGYEQYF.

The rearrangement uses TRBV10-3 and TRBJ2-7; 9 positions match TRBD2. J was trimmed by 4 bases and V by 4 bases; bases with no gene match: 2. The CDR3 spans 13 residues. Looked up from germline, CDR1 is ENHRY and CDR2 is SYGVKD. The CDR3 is CAISASGGYEQYF. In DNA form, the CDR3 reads TGTGCCATCAGTGCCAGCGGGGGGTACGAGCAGTACTTC.

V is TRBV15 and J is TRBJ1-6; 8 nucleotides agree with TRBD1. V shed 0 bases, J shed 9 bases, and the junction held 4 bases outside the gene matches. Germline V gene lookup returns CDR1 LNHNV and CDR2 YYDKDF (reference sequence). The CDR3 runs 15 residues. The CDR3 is CATSRDPDRASPLHF. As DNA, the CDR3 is TGTGCCACCAGCAGAGATCCGGACAGGGCTTCACCCCTCCACTTT.

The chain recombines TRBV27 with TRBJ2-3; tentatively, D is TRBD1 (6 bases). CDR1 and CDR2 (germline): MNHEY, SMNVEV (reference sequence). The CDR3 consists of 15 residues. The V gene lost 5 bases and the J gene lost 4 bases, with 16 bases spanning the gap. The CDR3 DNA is TGTGCCAGCAGTCAGGGGTCTGTGGGGTCAGATACGCAGTATTTT. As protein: CASSQGSVGSDTQYF.